These 2 T cell receptor beta chains were all obtained from the same sample, sequenced in a study of monozygotic twins with inflammatory bowel disease. No DNA is given; TCRdb re-called the 5' RACE reads and lists each CDR3 protein once. The sample shows about 300,000 distinct CDR3 sequences, and more than 4.5% sits with its ten largest clones. Sequencing was done on a sample of blood. All receptors derive from a human donor with ulcerative colitis or Crohn's disease, or a healthy co-twin of an affected twin (not recorded which).

V gene TRBV7-2 combines with J gene TRBJ1-5; TCRdb calls TRBD1, which cannot be checked without DNA. Germline V CDR1 and CDR2: SGHTA, FQGNSA. The CDR3 is made up of 12 amino acids. CDR3 amino acids: CASSPQGQPQHF.

The chain employs TRBV12-3 or TRBV12-4 and TRBJ2-7; the TRBD1 assignment by TCRdb is unverifiable without DNA. The length of the CDR3 is 20 residues. This CDR3 is CASSFPFSTLQGEATYEQYF.